At least ten counts were recorded for the clone carrying this T cell receptor (beta chain). Its target is not known. The ends lost 3 bases at V and 8 bases at J; junction bases unmatched: 9. The CDR3 sequence is 16 residues long. Germline CDR1 and CDR2: DFQATT and SNEGSKA (reference sequence). This entry comes from a study of early T cells in non-severe SARS-CoV-2 infection. Looking at the study overall: RNA in bulk from unsorted whole blood was sequenced, and chains were unpaired. General study findings and limits: Private and CD4 specificities were missed by VDJdb matching, skewed to anti-spike CD8.

Individual cDNA molecules each received unique molecular identifiers attached to them. TCRdb used MiXCR to reprocess the 5' RACE reads, holding one entry per CDR3 protein. This table holds 26,000 or so distinct CDR3 sequences, just over 4% found once. Sequenced sample: whole blood. This TCR derives from an adult who was a healthcare worker with PCR-confirmed SARS-CoV-2 infection or an uninfected control (not recorded which). The chain links TRBV20-1 to TRBJ2-1; 14 positions agree with TRBD2. The CDR3 DNA sequence: TGCAGTGCTAGTCCCCGACTAGCGGGAGGGCTGGATGAGCAGTTCTTC. Its translation is CSASPRLAGGLDEQFF.